One sample yielded the 2 T cell receptor beta chains listed below, sequenced in a study of PD-L1 blockade in urothelial cancer (dated by TCRdb to between 2016 and 2019). Libraries were constructed by the immunoSEQ multiplex PCR assay. In its TCRdb copy, this immuneACCESS table keeps in-frame sequences only and misses some clones. Where compared with another copy, unresolved V genes explain less than half of these, and the others have no known cause. The sample has tens of thousands of clones on record, roughly 89% of them singletons. Roughly 2% of the sample goes to the ten largest clones. The time point label here, explained by the study, means: pretreatment peripheral blood. Specimen: PBMCs, collected around atezolizumab (anti-PD-L1) treatment. All receptors derive from a man in his 60s with urothelial cancer.

The V gene is TRBV6-5, the J gene TRBJ1-5, with 8 positions matching TRBD1. Unmatched junction bases numbered 1, after V lost 5 bases and J lost 1 base. The CDR3 runs 14 residues. Germline CDR1 MNHEY, CDR2 SVGAGI. The CDR3: CASSRTGSNQPQHF. The DNA for the CDR3 is TGTGCCAGCAGTAGGACAGGGAGCAATCAGCCCCAGCATTTT.

This chain joins TRBV6-4 and TRBJ2-3; the match to TRBD2 covers 9 bases. The V segment lost 4 bases and the J segment 0 bases; nucleotides outside the gene matches: 5. The CDR3 totals 16 residues. Germline V gene lookup returns CDR1 MRHNA and CDR2 SNTAGT. The CDR3, as DNA: TGTGCCAGCAGTGGTCTAGCGGGGACTAGCACAGATACGCAGTATTTT. It is translated as CASSGLAGTSTDTQYF.